A selection of T cell receptor beta chains follows, all from one sample in a study of T cell repertoires in cytomegalovirus infection. TCRdb processed the reads anew with MiXCR; each CDR3 protein has one entry. This table holds around 740,000 distinct CDR3 sequences, approximately 34% found once. Sequencing input: PBMCs. These receptors were taken from a human donor in good health (CMV status not recorded). Some clones in this sample may be carry-over from other donors' samples. Each CDR3 is given with its conserved first and last residue. The D gene is left open where the match is weak. Some rows mark clone size as missing; the rest say once, few, many or name a class of expanded clone.

CDR3aa: CASSIFSRSNQPQHF
CDR3nt: TGTGCCAGTAGTATCTTTAGCAGGTCCAATCAGCCCCAGCATTTT
abundance: few
v_gene: TRBV19
j_gene: TRBJ1-5
d_gene: .

CDR3aa: CASSLAGSYEQYF
CDR3nt: TGTGCCAGCAGCTTAGCGGGTAGCTACGAGCAGTACTTC
abundance: many
v_gene: TRBV7-8
j_gene: TRBJ2-7
d_gene: .

CDR3aa: CASSLARAREQYF
CDR3nt: TGTGCCAGCAGCTTAGCGAGGGCCCGTGAGCAGTACTTC
abundance: .
v_gene: TRBV7-6
j_gene: TRBJ2-7
d_gene: .

CDR3aa: CASSPINSGTANTEAFF
CDR3nt: TGTGCCAGCAGCCCAATCAACTCCGGGACGGCGAACACTGAAGCTTTCTTT
abundance: .
v_gene: TRBV4-1
j_gene: TRBJ1-1
d_gene: .

CDR3aa: CASSVTGGYSYEQYF
CDR3nt: TGTGCCAGCAGCGTGACAGGGGGTTACTCCTACGAGCAGTACTTC
abundance: many
v_gene: TRBV7-8
j_gene: TRBJ2-7
d_gene: TRBD1

CDR3aa: CASRETGNTIYF
CDR3nt: TGTGCCAGCAGGGAGACTGGAAACACCATATATTTT
abundance: .
v_gene: TRBV12-3/TRBV12-4
j_gene: TRBJ1-3
d_gene: .

CDR3aa: CASRLNRERRNEQFF
CDR3nt: TGTGCCAGCAGGTTAAACAGGGAAAGGCGAAATGAGCAGTTCTTC
abundance: .
v_gene: TRBV11-2
j_gene: TRBJ2-1
d_gene: .

CDR3aa: CASSISGDSNQPQHF
CDR3nt: TGTGCCAGTAGTATTTCTGGCGATAGCAATCAGCCCCAGCATTTT
abundance: few
v_gene: TRBV19
j_gene: TRBJ1-5
d_gene: .

CDR3aa: CASSRSPTEAFF
CDR3nt: TGTGCCAGCAGTCGAAGCCCCACTGAAGCTTTCTTT
abundance: many
v_gene: TRBV7-8
j_gene: TRBJ1-1
d_gene: .

CDR3aa: CASRPATSGLYNEQFF
CDR3nt: TGTGCCAGCCGCCCTGCGACTAGCGGACTTTACAATGAGCAGTTCTTC
abundance: .
v_gene: TRBV28
j_gene: TRBJ2-1
d_gene: TRBD2

CDR3aa: CASSSSGVSYEQYF
CDR3nt: TGTGCCAGCAGTTCCAGCGGGGTCTCCTACGAGCAGTACTTC
abundance: .
v_gene: TRBV12-3/TRBV12-4
j_gene: TRBJ2-7
d_gene: TRBD2

CDR3aa: CASSLLPTATSTYTPYF
CDR3nt: TGTGCCAGCAGCTTATTACCGACAGCTACCTCCACATATACGCCGTATTTT
abundance: .
v_gene: TRBV7-2
j_gene: TRBJ2-3
d_gene: .

CDR3aa: CASSPRAGQNTDTQYF
CDR3nt: TGTGCCAGCAGCCCCCGCGCGGGACAGAACACAGATACGCAGTATTTT
abundance: .
v_gene: TRBV7-3
j_gene: TRBJ2-3
d_gene: .

CDR3aa: CDTSRGDGQINYGYTF
CDR3nt: TGTGACACCAGCAGAGGAGATGGACAGATTAACTATGGCTACACCTTC
abundance: .
v_gene: TRBV15
j_gene: TRBJ1-2
d_gene: .

CDR3aa: CASSPPNPGQEYEQYF
CDR3nt: TGTGCCAGCAGCCCGCCGAACCCGGGACAAGAGTACGAGCAGTACTTC
abundance: few
v_gene: TRBV7-9
j_gene: TRBJ2-7
d_gene: .

CDR3aa: CASSLDLQAFF
CDR3nt: TGTGCCAGCAGCTTAGATCTGCAGGCTTTCTTT
abundance: .
v_gene: TRBV11-2
j_gene: TRBJ1-1
d_gene: .

CDR3aa: CASSLRAGDQETPSF
CDR3nt: TGCGCCAGCAGCTTGAGAGCGGGAGATCAAGAGACCCCGTCCTTC
abundance: .
v_gene: TRBV5-1
j_gene: TRBJ2-5
d_gene: TRBD2

CDR3aa: CASSPQTSGYYGYTF
CDR3nt: TGTGCCAGTAGTCCACAAACAAGTGGGTACTATGGCTACACCTTC
abundance: many
v_gene: TRBV19
j_gene: TRBJ1-2
d_gene: .

CDR3aa: CASTRQGRRDTIYF
CDR3nt: TGTGCCAGCACGAGACAGGGAAGGAGGGACACCATATATTTT
abundance: .
v_gene: TRBV12-3/TRBV12-4
j_gene: TRBJ1-3
d_gene: TRBD1

CDR3aa: CASSQPGQGVMNTEAFF
CDR3nt: TGTGCCAGCAGCCAACCGGGACAGGGGGTGATGAACACTGAAGCTTTCTTT
abundance: .
v_gene: TRBV7-8
j_gene: TRBJ1-1
d_gene: TRBD1

CDR3aa: CASRDRELGQPQHF
CDR3nt: TGTGCCAGTAGGGACAGGGAATTGGGTCAGCCCCAGCATTTT
abundance: .
v_gene: TRBV19
j_gene: TRBJ1-5
d_gene: TRBD1

CDR3aa: CASSSRTGRDQPQHF
CDR3nt: TGTGCCAGCAGTAGCAGGACAGGGCGGGATCAGCCCCAGCATTTT
abundance: few
v_gene: TRBV6-1
j_gene: TRBJ1-5
d_gene: TRBD1

CDR3aa: CASSGPYRANNTQYF
CDR3nt: TGTGCCAGCAGCGGACCCTACCGGGCCAACAATACGCAGTATTTT
abundance: many
v_gene: TRBV7-6
j_gene: TRBJ2-3
d_gene: .

CDR3aa: CASSLTRGRPGELFF
CDR3nt: TGTGCCAGCAGCTTAACCCGGGGGCGGCCCGGGGAGCTGTTTTTT
abundance: .
v_gene: TRBV11-2
j_gene: TRBJ2-2
d_gene: .

CDR3aa: CSARRYLAYNQPQHF
CDR3nt: TGCAGTGCCCGAAGGTATCTTGCCTACAATCAGCCCCAGCATTTT
abundance: few
v_gene: TRBV20-1
j_gene: TRBJ1-5
d_gene: .

CDR3aa: CASSLKGLEAFF
CDR3nt: TGTGCCAGCAGCTTGAAGGGGCTTGAAGCTTTCTTT
abundance: .
v_gene: TRBV11-2
j_gene: TRBJ1-1
d_gene: .

CDR3aa: CASSPRLAGGIQLF
CDR3nt: TGTGCCAGCAGTCCTCGACTAGCGGGGGGTATTCAGTTATTC
abundance: .
v_gene: TRBV12-3/TRBV12-4
j_gene: TRBJ2-1
d_gene: TRBD2

CDR3aa: CSARDRVRLGYTF
CDR3nt: TGCAGTGCTAGGGACAGGGTTCGTCTGGGCTACACCTTC
abundance: .
v_gene: TRBV20-1
j_gene: TRBJ1-2
d_gene: TRBD1

CDR3aa: CASSEVGISTDTQYF
CDR3nt: TGTGCCAGTAGTGAAGTCGGGATATCCACAGATACGCAGTATTTT
abundance: .
v_gene: TRBV19
j_gene: TRBJ2-3
d_gene: .

CDR3aa: CASSPGGAPGKETQYF
CDR3nt: TGCGCCAGCAGCCCCGGGGGAGCCCCCGGGAAAGAGACCCAGTACTTC
abundance: few
v_gene: TRBV4-1
j_gene: TRBJ2-5
d_gene: .

CDR3aa: CASRGGGVGQPQHF
CDR3nt: TGTGCCAGCAGGGGAGGGGGCGTTGGTCAGCCCCAGCATTTT
abundance: few
v_gene: TRBV12-3/TRBV12-4
j_gene: TRBJ1-5
d_gene: TRBD1

CDR3aa: CASSERGKRPGNTIYF
CDR3nt: TGTGCCAGCAGCGAACGAGGGAAACGACCTGGAAACACCATATATTTT
abundance: few
v_gene: TRBV2
j_gene: TRBJ1-3
d_gene: .

CDR3aa: CASPGQDYTEAFF
CDR3nt: TGTGCCAGCCCCGGACAGGATTACACTGAAGCTTTCTTT
abundance: few
v_gene: TRBV7-2
j_gene: TRBJ1-1
d_gene: TRBD1

CDR3aa: CASSTREGWADTQYF
CDR3nt: TGTGCCAGCAGTACGCGAGAGGGTTGGGCAGATACGCAGTATTTT
abundance: few
v_gene: TRBV12-3/TRBV12-4
j_gene: TRBJ2-3
d_gene: .

CDR3aa: CSARAGGNTEAFF
CDR3nt: TGCAGTGCTAGGGCGGGGGGGAACACTGAAGCTTTCTTT
abundance: .
v_gene: TRBV20-1
j_gene: TRBJ1-1
d_gene: .

CDR3aa: CASSPPPRTGTNSPLHF
CDR3nt: TGTGCCAGCAGCCCACCTCCCCGGACAGGAACCAATTCACCCCTCCACTTT
abundance: .
v_gene: TRBV5-4
j_gene: TRBJ1-6
d_gene: TRBD1

CDR3aa: CASGQGFGNTIYF
CDR3nt: TGTGCCAGCGGGCAGGGCTTCGGAAACACCATATATTTT
abundance: .
v_gene: TRBV6-1
j_gene: TRBJ1-3
d_gene: .

CDR3aa: CSAREGQETQYF
CDR3nt: TGCAGTGCTAGAGAGGGCCAAGAGACCCAGTACTTC
abundance: .
v_gene: TRBV20-1
j_gene: TRBJ2-5
d_gene: .

CDR3aa: CASSPNQGALADTQYF
CDR3nt: TGTGCCAGCAGTCCTAACCAGGGGGCTTTAGCAGATACGCAGTATTTT
abundance: .
v_gene: TRBV28
j_gene: TRBJ2-3
d_gene: TRBD1

CDR3aa: CASSQSGSSGDEQYF
CDR3nt: TGCGCCAGCAGTCAATCGGGGTCGTCTGGGGACGAGCAGTACTTC
abundance: .
v_gene: TRBV23-1
j_gene: TRBJ2-7
d_gene: .

CDR3aa: CASSWVSTRISGYTF
CDR3nt: TGTGCCAGCAGTTGGGTATCGACCCGAATCTCAGGCTACACCTTC
abundance: few
v_gene: TRBV28
j_gene: TRBJ1-2
d_gene: .

CDR3aa: CASSLARLGSNQPQHF
CDR3nt: TGTGCCAGCAGTTTAGCTCGTCTCGGTAGCAATCAGCCCCAGCATTTT
abundance: few
v_gene: TRBV12-3/TRBV12-4
j_gene: TRBJ1-5
d_gene: .

CDR3aa: CASSLVQGLVTGELFF
CDR3nt: TGTGCCAGCAGCTTGGTTCAGGGGCTAGTCACCGGGGAGCTGTTTTTT
abundance: many
v_gene: TRBV7-8
j_gene: TRBJ2-2
d_gene: .

CDR3aa: CASSFSLWDTQYF
CDR3nt: TGTGCCAGCAGTTTCTCTCTCTGGGATACGCAGTATTTT
abundance: .
v_gene: TRBV12-3/TRBV12-4
j_gene: TRBJ2-3
d_gene: .

CDR3aa: CASSRTGTGNTIYF
CDR3nt: TGTGCCAGCAGTCGGACAGGGACAGGGAACACCATATATTTT
abundance: .
v_gene: TRBV6-1
j_gene: TRBJ1-3
d_gene: TRBD1

CDR3aa: CASKRGRISSGANVLTF
CDR3nt: TGTGCCAGCAAAAGGGGCAGGATAAGCTCTGGGGCCAACGTCCTGACTTTC
abundance: few
v_gene: TRBV12-3/TRBV12-4
j_gene: TRBJ2-6
d_gene: .

CDR3aa: CASSPGRSSLEFF
CDR3nt: TGTGCCAGTAGTCCAGGCCGCTCCTCTCTAGAGTTCTTC
abundance: few
v_gene: TRBV19
j_gene: TRBJ2-1
d_gene: .

CDR3aa: CASSSQGTGGAFF
CDR3nt: TGTGCCAGCAGTTCCCAGGGCACCGGGGGAGCTTTCTTT
abundance: many
v_gene: TRBV7-2
j_gene: TRBJ1-1
d_gene: .

CDR3aa: CAVTGSDYEQYF
CDR3nt: TGTGCCGTAACAGGGTCTGACTACGAGCAGTACTTC
abundance: .
v_gene: TRBV28
j_gene: TRBJ2-7
d_gene: .

CDR3aa: CASSFRLNTIYF
CDR3nt: TGTGCCAGCAGCTTCCGATTAAACACCATATATTTT
abundance: many
v_gene: TRBV7-2
j_gene: TRBJ1-3
d_gene: .

CDR3aa: CASSPHGYEQYF
CDR3nt: TGTGCCAGCAGTCCTCATGGATACGAGCAGTACTTC
abundance: .
v_gene: TRBV28
j_gene: TRBJ2-7
d_gene: .

CDR3aa: CASSRRTTGQGHGYTF
CDR3nt: TGTGCCAGCAGCCGCCGAACGACGGGACAGGGCCATGGCTACACCTTC
abundance: .
v_gene: TRBV3-1
j_gene: TRBJ1-2
d_gene: TRBD1

CDR3aa: CASSLSGGEVSYEQYF
CDR3nt: TGTGCCAGCAGTTTATCGGGGGGAGAAGTCTCCTACGAGCAGTACTTC
abundance: many
v_gene: TRBV27
j_gene: TRBJ2-7
d_gene: .

CDR3aa: CASSFGADGYTF
CDR3nt: TGTGCCAGCAGCTTCGGAGCGGATGGCTACACCTTC
abundance: .
v_gene: TRBV7-9
j_gene: TRBJ1-2
d_gene: .

CDR3aa: CASSHTLQGRYNTEAFF
CDR3nt: TGTGCCAGTAGTCATACCCTACAAGGACGGTACAACACTGAAGCTTTCTTT
abundance: .
v_gene: TRBV19
j_gene: TRBJ1-1
d_gene: .

CDR3aa: CASRGPLETQYF
CDR3nt: TGTGCCAGCAGAGGTCCCCTAGAGACCCAGTACTTC
abundance: .
v_gene: TRBV28
j_gene: TRBJ2-5
d_gene: .

CDR3aa: CASSRPTGYEQYF
CDR3nt: TGTGCCAGCAGCCGTCCGACAGGCTACGAGCAGTACTTC
abundance: .
v_gene: TRBV5-5
j_gene: TRBJ2-7
d_gene: .

CDR3aa: CASRNLPGLLGSDTQYF
CDR3nt: TGTGCCAGCAGAAATCTGCCGGGACTCCTGGGGTCCGATACGCAGTATTTT
abundance: .
v_gene: TRBV2
j_gene: TRBJ2-3
d_gene: .

CDR3aa: CASSLATSGRLSYNEQFF
CDR3nt: TGTGCCAGCAGCTTAGCGACTAGCGGGAGGTTGTCCTACAATGAGCAGTTCTTC
abundance: many
v_gene: TRBV7-2
j_gene: TRBJ2-1
d_gene: TRBD2